Listed below are T cell receptor beta chains from one sample, sequenced in a study of blood T cell repertoires in COVID-19. TCRdb's copy holds only in-frame clones and misses some; the assay was immunoSEQ multiplex PCR. The table lists some 31,000 clones, around 73% of them singletons. Sequenced sample: peripheral blood. The receptors here all came from an older woman with acute or convalescent COVID-19. Each CDR3 is given with its conserved first and last residue. D genes are given only for firm matches. Size is stated for part of the rows, as once, few or many counts, or as a class when the clone is expanded.

V	size	D	J	CDR3	DNA
TRBV5-5	NA	NA	TRBJ1-6	CASSLLGRDSPLHF	TGTGCCAGCAGCTTGCTTGGTCGCGATTCACCCCTCCACTTT
TRBV5-1	NA	TRBD1	TRBJ2-5	CASSLTDRVGVTQYF	TGCGCCAGCAGCTTGACAGACAGGGTCGGGGTGACCCAGTACTTC
TRBV3-1/TRBV3-2	NA	NA	TRBJ1-2	CASSQGGPAGYTF	TGTGCCAGCAGCCAAGGAGGGCCGGCTGGCTACACCTTC
TRBV7-3	NA	TRBD1	TRBJ1-2	CASSMDRGLGYTF	TGTGCCAGCAGCATGGACAGGGGGCTTGGCTACACCTTC
TRBV19	NA	TRBD1	TRBJ1-2	CASSFPGTGYGYTF	TGTGCCAGTAGTTTCCCCGGGACAGGGTATGGCTACACCTTC
TRBV10-3	NA	TRBD1	TRBJ1-1	CAISESILQGLNTEAFF	TGTGCCATCAGTGAGTCGATTCTACAGGGGTTGAACACTGAAGCTTTCTTT
TRBV16	NA	NA	TRBJ1-1	CASSQLVMNTEAFF	TGTGCCAGCAGCCAATTAGTCATGAACACTGAAGCTTTCTTT
TRBV7-8	NA	NA	TRBJ2-1	CASSRGTDNEQFF	TGTGCCAGCAGCCGGGGGACAGACAATGAGCAGTTCTTC
TRBV6-1	NA	TRBD2	TRBJ2-1	CASSDPTSGGVNEQFF	TGTGCCAGCAGTGACCCAACTAGCGGGGGGGTCAATGAGCAGTTCTTC
TRBV28	NA	TRBD1	TRBJ2-7	CASSPPPDRGRYEQYF	TGTGCCAGCAGTCCCCCCCCGGACAGGGGGCGGTACGAGCAGTACTTC
TRBV29-1	NA	TRBD1	TRBJ1-2	CSVSGTAYGYTF	TGCAGCGTTTCCGGGACAGCCTATGGCTACACCTTC
TRBV7-2	few	TRBD1	TRBJ2-7	CASSLWDREEYEQYF	TGTGCCAGCAGCCTCTGGGACAGGGAGGAGTACGAGCAGTACTTC
TRBV19	once	TRBD1	TRBJ1-1	CASSRDSLNTEAFF	TGTGCCAGTAGCCGGGACAGCTTGAACACTGAAGCTTTCTTT
TRBV5-1	NA	TRBD1	TRBJ2-1	CASSKGQFPEQFF	TGCGCCAGCAGCAAGGGACAGTTTCCTGAGCAGTTCTTC
TRBV2	NA	NA	TRBJ2-3	CASRGGPPTTDTQYF	TGTGCCAGCAGGGGGGGACCTCCTACCACAGATACGCAGTATTTT
TRBV5-1	NA	NA	TRBJ2-1	CASSYGGPYNEQFF	TGCGCCAGCAGCTACGGGGGGCCCTACAATGAGCAGTTCTTC
TRBV4-1	NA	NA	TRBJ1-4	CASSQPFVATNEKLFF	TGCGCCAGCAGCCAGCCCTTCGTAGCAACTAATGAAAAACTGTTTTTT
TRBV25-1	NA	TRBD1	TRBJ1-1	CASRTGAKTEAFF	TGTGCCAGCAGAACAGGGGCAAAAACTGAAGCTTTCTTT
TRBV7-8	NA	NA	TRBJ2-2	CASSAGRGDTGELFF	TGTGCCAGCAGCGCGGGCAGGGGGGACACCGGGGAGCTGTTTTTT
TRBV9	NA	TRBD1	TRBJ1-2	CASSPYDRTAGGNYGYTF	TGTGCCAGCAGCCCCTATGACCGGACAGCAGGGGGTAACTATGGCTACACCTTC
TRBV7-9	NA	TRBD1	TRBJ1-4	CASSLADRVSNEKLFF	TGTGCCAGCAGCTTAGCCGACAGGGTGTCTAATGAAAAACTGTTTTTT
TRBV6-2/TRBV6-3	NA	TRBD1	TRBJ1-1	CASSPLAGGNTEAFF	TGTGCCAGCAGCCCCCTGGCAGGGGGCAACACTGAAGCTTTCTTT
TRBV5-6	NA	TRBD1	TRBJ1-4	CASSLTGGAEEKLFF	TGTGCCAGCAGTTTGACAGGGGGCGCGGAAGAAAAACTGTTTTTT
TRBV5-1	few	TRBD1	TRBJ2-2	CASKGTGGTGELFF	TGCGCCAGCAAAGGGACAGGGGGCACCGGGGAGCTGTTTTTT
TRBV2	once	TRBD1	TRBJ1-2	CASSERQGGTGYTF	TGTGCCAGCAGTGAACGGCAGGGGGGCACTGGCTACACCTTC
TRBV18	NA	NA	TRBJ2-7	CASSDRAGLTYEQYF	TGTGCCAGCTCCGACAGGGCGGGGTTAACCTACGAGCAGTACTTC
TRBV5-1	NA	NA	TRBJ1-3	CASNLGGTGNTIYF	TGCGCCAGCAATCTTGGGGGGACTGGAAACACCATATATTTT
TRBV5-8	NA	TRBD2	TRBJ2-1	CASSSLERGGSEQFF	TGTGCCAGCAGCTCGCTCGAGCGGGGTGGTTCTGAGCAGTTCTTC
TRBV6-5	NA	TRBD1	TRBJ2-7	CASRGTAPYEQYF	TGTGCCAGCAGGGGGACAGCCCCCTACGAGCAGTACTTC
TRBV5-4	NA	NA	TRBJ2-4	CASSLMGTSTKNIQYF	TGTGCCAGCAGCTTGATGGGGACATCCACCAAAAACATTCAGTACTTC
TRBV11-2	NA	TRBD2	TRBJ2-7	CASSFSVAGSYEQYF	TGTGCCAGCAGCTTTTCGGTAGCGGGGTCCTACGAGCAGTACTTC
TRBV5-1	NA	NA	TRBJ2-7	CASSLDRYEQYF	TGCGCCAGCAGCTTGGACAGATACGAGCAGTACTTC
TRBV9	NA	NA	TRBJ1-2	CASSRVPYTF	TGTGCCAGCAGCAGAGTCCCCTACACCTTC
TRBV7-9	NA	NA	TRBJ1-2	CASSLTEPGGYTF	TGTGCCAGCAGCTTAACGGAGCCGGGTGGCTACACCTTC
TRBV9	NA	NA	TRBJ2-7	CASSAEFSYEQYF	TGTGCCAGCAGCGCTGAGTTCTCCTACGAGCAGTACTTC
TRBV6-5	NA	NA	TRBJ1-6	CASKKTETASPLHF	TGTGCCAGCAAGAAGACGGAGACGGCTTCACCCCTCCACTTT
TRBV18	NA	TRBD2	TRBJ2-3	CASSLTGGLSTDTQYF	TGTGCCAGCTCACTGACCGGGGGGTTAAGCACAGATACGCAGTATTTT
TRBV4-1	NA	NA	TRBJ2-7	CASSRDSFSYEQYF	TGCGCCAGCAGCCGCGACAGTTTCTCCTACGAGCAGTACTTC
TRBV6-1	NA	NA	TRBJ1-6	CASSEGGNSPLHF	TGTGCCAGCAGTGAAGGAGGAAATTCACCCCTCCACTTT
TRBV30	once	TRBD1	TRBJ1-1	CAWRAGQGGTEAFF	TGTGCCTGGAGAGCGGGACAGGGTGGCACTGAAGCTTTCTTT
TRBV3-1/TRBV3-2	NA	TRBD2	TRBJ2-5	CASSQASGEYQETQYF	TGTGCCAGCAGCCAAGCTAGCGGAGAGTACCAAGAGACCCAGTACTTC
TRBV4-1	NA	NA	TRBJ2-5	CATSPSRRVSETQYF	TGCGCCACTAGCCCCTCAAGACGGGTATCAGAGACCCAGTACTTC
TRBV24-1	few	NA	TRBJ1-5	CATSGSQGQPQHF	TGTGCCACCAGTGGGTCCCAGGGTCAGCCCCAGCATTTT
TRBV23-1	NA	NA	TRBJ1-4	CASSHGQLELPENEKLFF	TGCGCCAGCAGTCATGGACAGCTAGAATTACCCGAAAATGAAAAACTGTTTTTT
TRBV5-1	few	TRBD2	TRBJ2-5	CASSEGTSGETQYF	TGCGCCAGCAGCGAAGGGACTAGCGGGGAGACCCAGTACTTC